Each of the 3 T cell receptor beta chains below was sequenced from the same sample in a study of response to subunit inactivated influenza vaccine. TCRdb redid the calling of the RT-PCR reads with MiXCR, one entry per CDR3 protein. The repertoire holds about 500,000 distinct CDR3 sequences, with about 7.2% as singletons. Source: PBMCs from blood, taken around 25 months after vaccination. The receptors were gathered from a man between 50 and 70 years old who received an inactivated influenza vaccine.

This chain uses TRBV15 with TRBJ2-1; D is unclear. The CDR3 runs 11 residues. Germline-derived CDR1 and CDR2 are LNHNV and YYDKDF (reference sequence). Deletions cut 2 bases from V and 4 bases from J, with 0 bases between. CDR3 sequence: CATSRYNEQFF. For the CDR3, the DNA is TGTGCCACCAGCAGATACAATGAGCAGTTCTTC. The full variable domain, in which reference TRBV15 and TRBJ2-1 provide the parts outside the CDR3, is DAMVIQNPRYQVTQFGKPVTLSCSQTLNHNVMYWYQQKSSQAPKLLFHYYDKDFNNEADTPDNFQSRRPNTSFCFLDIRSPGLGDTAMYLCATSRYNEQFFGPGTRLTVL.

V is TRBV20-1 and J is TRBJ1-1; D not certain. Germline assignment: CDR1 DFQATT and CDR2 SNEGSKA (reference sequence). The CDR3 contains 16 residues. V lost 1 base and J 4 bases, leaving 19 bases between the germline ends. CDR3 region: CSARGHIALRSTEAFF. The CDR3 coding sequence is TGCAGTGCTAGAGGTCACATTGCGCTGAGAAGCACTGAAGCTTTCTTT.

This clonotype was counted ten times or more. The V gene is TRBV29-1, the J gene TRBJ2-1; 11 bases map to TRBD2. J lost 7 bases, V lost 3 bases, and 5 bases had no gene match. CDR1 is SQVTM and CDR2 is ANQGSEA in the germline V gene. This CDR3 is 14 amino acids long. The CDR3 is CSVESTSGSNEQFF. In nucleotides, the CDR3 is TGCAGCGTTGAGAGTACTAGCGGGAGTAATGAGCAGTTCTTC.